One sample yielded the 5 T cell receptor beta chains listed below, sequenced in a study of monozygotic twins with inflammatory bowel disease. TCRdb reprocessed the 5' RACE reads and stores each CDR3 protein as one record, lacking DNA. This sample contains some 150,000 distinct CDR3 sequences. The sequencing input was blood. These receptors all stem from a human donor with ulcerative colitis or Crohn's disease, or a healthy co-twin of an affected twin (not recorded which).

The chain employs TRBV24-1 and TRBJ2-5; TCRdb indicates TRBD2, and absent DNA this call remains unverified. The CDR3 covers 13 residues. Germline V lookup: CDR1 KGHDR, CDR2 SFDVKD. CDR3 protein: CATKEGSGETQYF.

The chain combines TRBV7-9 with TRBJ2-4; there is no DNA to check the TCRdb D call of TRBD1. CDR1 SEHNR and CDR2 FQNEAQ come from the germline V gene (reference sequence). The length of the CDR3 is 16 residues. CDR3 residues: CASSSVGQGAGNIQYF.

The rearrangement uses TRBV5-6 and TRBJ1-6; the D call from TCRdb, TRBD1, cannot be confirmed without DNA. Germline V gene lookup returns CDR1 SGHDT and CDR2 YYEEEE. The CDR3 is 17 amino acids. CDR3 protein: CASSSGQYKIVASPLHF.

This chain connects TRBV5-4 to TRBJ2-3; TCRdb's D gene call, TRBD2, goes unchecked for lack of DNA. CDR1 is SGHNT, CDR2 YYREEE, per germline (reference sequence). The CDR3 has 15 residues. The CDR3 here is CATFPLREGGDTQYF.

The V and J genes are TRBV12-3 or TRBV12-4 and TRBJ1-6. The CDR3 totals 13 residues. The CDR3 spells CASSLIASPPLHF.